These 2 T cell receptor beta chains were all obtained from the same sample, sequenced in a study of blood T cell repertoires in COVID-19. Clones were read by immunoSEQ multiplex PCR, and TCRdb kept only the in-frame ones, dropping some. The repertoire includes 150,000 to 200,000 clones, around 80% of them detected once, and around 20% sits in the top ten. The specimen was peripheral blood. All receptors derive from an elderly woman with acute or convalescent COVID-19.

This rearrangement joins TRBV5-1 to TRBJ2-2; D is perhaps TRBD2 (6 bases). The CDR3 covers 14 residues. Germline V gene sequence: CDR1 SGHRS, CDR2 YFSETQ. Trimming took off 4 bases at V and 1 base at J, with 8 bases between the two ends. In nucleotides, the CDR3 is TGCGCCAGCAGCGGGACTCTGAACACCGGGGAGCTGTTTTTT. It specifies CASSGTLNTGELFF.

The rearrangement uses TRBV7-2 and TRBJ1-5; D remains unclear. V was pared by 2 bases and J by 8 bases, with 10 bases between. The CDR3 contains 13 residues. CDR1 SGHTA and CDR2 FQGNSA come from the germline V gene. The CDR3 sequence: CASSLSGGEPQHF. The CDR3 nucleotides are TGTGCCAGCAGCTTATCGGGAGGAGAGCCCCAGCATTTT.